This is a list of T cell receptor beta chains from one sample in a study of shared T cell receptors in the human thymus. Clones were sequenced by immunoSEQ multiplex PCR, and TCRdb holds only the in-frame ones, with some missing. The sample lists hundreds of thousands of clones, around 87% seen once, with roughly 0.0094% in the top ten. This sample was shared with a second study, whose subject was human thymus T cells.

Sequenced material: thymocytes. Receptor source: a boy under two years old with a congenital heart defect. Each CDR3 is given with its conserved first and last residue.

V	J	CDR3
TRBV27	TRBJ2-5	CASSLSGEFKGPLVQETQYF
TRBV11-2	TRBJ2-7	CASSSDSASPYEQYF
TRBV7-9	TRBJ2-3	CASSLGLTDTQYF
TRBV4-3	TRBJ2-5	CASSPSGGSVDETQYF
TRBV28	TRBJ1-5	CASSLPIGQPQHF
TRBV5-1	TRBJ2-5	CASSSGLAGAQETQYF
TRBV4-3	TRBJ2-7	CASSQGVTGGPAYEQYF
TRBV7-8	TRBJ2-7	CASSRREGGPREQYF
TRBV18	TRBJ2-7	CASSPWEEREGTYEQYF
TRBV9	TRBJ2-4	CASSVPPGRGFIAKNIQYF
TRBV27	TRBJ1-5	CASSLSKSGPQNNQPQHF
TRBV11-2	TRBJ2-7	CASSHTRTGTYEQYF
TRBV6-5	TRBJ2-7	CASSYSPGSYEQYF
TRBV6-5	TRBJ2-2	CASRRMNTGELFF
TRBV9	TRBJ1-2	CASSVAGTGGLDGYTF
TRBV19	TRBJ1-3	CASTQHRNRAGNTIYF
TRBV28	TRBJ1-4	CASSRQGRANEKLFF
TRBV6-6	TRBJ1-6	CASSPKTGTTGSPLHF
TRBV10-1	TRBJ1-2	CASSESWTGGAANYGYTF
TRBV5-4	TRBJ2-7	CASSLGFRESGSEQYF
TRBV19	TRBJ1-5	CASNKIRDRASGDQPQHF
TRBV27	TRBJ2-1	CASSPPGPGVRNEQFF
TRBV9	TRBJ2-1	CASSPRGREGFNEQFF
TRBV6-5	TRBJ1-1	CASSSPGADRGAFF
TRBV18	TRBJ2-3	CASSPERGGSTDTQYF
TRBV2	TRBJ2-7	CASSESPRGYYEQYF
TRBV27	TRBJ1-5	CATGIAPRPQHF
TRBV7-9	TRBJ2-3	CASSVAEVSAKATDTQYF
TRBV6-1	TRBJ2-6	CASTESSGANVLTF